Each of the 28 T cell receptor beta chains below was sequenced from the same sample in a study of long-term antiretroviral therapy in people with HIV. Survey-level resolution applied to immunoSEQ assay v3.0. Using immunoSEQ multiplex PCR, the repertoire was profiled, and TCRdb retains in-frame clones only, with some absent. The top ten hold around 3.1% of the sample, which has some 31,000 clones, 97% seen once. Sequenced material: unsorted PBMCs, taken 6.9 years after starting antiretroviral therapy. The receptors come from a young man with HIV.

The rearrangement uses TRBV6-6 and TRBJ1-2; 9 bases fit TRBD1. The V segment lost 6 bases and the J segment 2 bases; nucleotides outside the gene matches: 7. The CDR3 covers 15 residues. Germline lookup yields CDR1 MNHNY and CDR2 SVGAGI (reference sequence). CDR3 region: CASSPPTGGNYGYTF. For the CDR3, the DNA is TGTGCCAGCAGCCCGCCGACAGGGGGGAACTATGGCTACACCTTC.

The V and J genes are TRBV6-5 and TRBJ1-1, with a tentative D call TRBD1 (5 bases). Per germline, CDR1 MNHEY and CDR2 SVGAGI. The CDR3 consists of 13 residues. Trimming cost V 0 bases and J 6 bases, with 8 bases left between them. CDR3 in amino acids: CASSYSWGAEAFF. The CDR3 nucleotides are TGTGCCAGCAGTTACTCGTGGGGGGCTGAAGCTTTCTTT.

The chain has TRBV5-4 and TRBJ1-1; D unresolved. The ends were cut back, 4 bases at V and 6 bases at J, with 13 bases in the middle. Per the germline V gene, CDR1 is SGHNT and CDR2 is YYREEE (reference sequence). The CDR3 contains 13 residues. CDR3 coding DNA: TGTGCCAGCAGCATGAATGGGGTGGCTGAAGCTTTCTTT. Its translation is CASSMNGVAEAFF.

The chain is built from TRBV5-4 and TRBJ2-2; TRBD2 matches at 9 bases. Per the germline V gene, CDR1 is SGHNT and CDR2 is YYREEE (reference sequence). After removal of 0 bases from V and 4 bases from J, the junction contained 4 bases not matched to a gene. This CDR3 contains 16 residues. Here the CDR3 DNA reads TGTGCCAGCAGCTTGGGGCTAGCGGGGAGCACCGGGGAGCTGTTTTTT. Amino acid sequence: CASSLGLAGSTGELFF.

The chain joins TRBV27 to TRBJ2-7; D gene unclear. This CDR3 region has 15 residues. The V gene's germline CDR1 is MNHEY and CDR2 SMNVEV (reference sequence). The V end lost 0 bases, the J end lost 0 bases, and 9 bases lay between the germline ends. The CDR3 DNA reads as TGTGCCAGCAGTTTATCCGGAGTCAGCTCCTACGAGCAGTACTTC. This codes for CASSLSGVSSYEQYF.

The chain employs TRBV5-1 and TRBJ2-3; D gene unclear. Trimming took off 2 bases at V and 0 bases at J, with 7 bases between the two ends. The CDR3 covers 14 residues. Germline-derived CDR1 and CDR2 are SGHRS and YFSETQ. The CDR3 coding sequence is TGCGCCAGCAGCTTAGGCCAGAGCACAGATACGCAGTATTTT. It specifies CASSLGQSTDTQYF.

The V and J genes are TRBV5-1 and TRBJ2-2; TRBD1 aligns across 7 bases. Germline CDR1 and CDR2: SGHRS and YFSETQ. The CDR3 consists of 13 residues. Unmatched junction bases numbered 3, after V lost 7 bases and J lost 3 bases. The CDR3 DNA sequence: TGCGCCAGCGAGGGGGCGGACACCGGGGAGCTGTTTTTT. Its protein is CASEGADTGELFF.

This clone was counted once. This rearrangement joins TRBV2 to TRBJ2-7, with D hard to call. Germline V CDR1 and CDR2: SNHLY, FYNNEI. CDR3 size: 18 residues. Trimming took 0 bases from V and 2 from J, leaving 20 bases between them. CDR3 nucleotide sequence: TGTGCCAGCAGTGAAGCGCTTGGCCACGACGTTCCAACCTACGAGCAGTACTTC. Its translation is CASSEALGHDVPTYEQYF.

The chain combines TRBV6-5 with TRBJ1-1; no definite D call. Germline lookup yields CDR1 MNHEY and CDR2 SVGAGI. The V and J ends lost 8 bases and 1 base respectively, with 5 bases between them. CDR3 size: 11 residues. Here the CDR3 DNA reads TGTGCCAGCTACGGGAACACTGAAGCTTTCTTT. It codes for CASYGNTEAFF.

The chain links TRBV6-5 to TRBJ2-7, with 7 bases identical to TRBD2. This CDR3 has 13 residues. Germline V gene sequence: CDR1 MNHEY, CDR2 SVGAGI. Trimming removed 7 bases from V and 4 bases from J; junction bases left unmatched: 7. The chain's CDR3 is CASIKREGYEQYF. DNA of the CDR3: TGTGCCAGCATCAAGAGGGAGGGTTACGAGCAGTACTTC.

The V and J genes are TRBV6-8 and TRBJ2-7; possibly TRBD1 or TRBD2 for D (5 bases each). V lost 6 bases, J lost 3 bases, and 12 bases lay in between. CDR1 is MNHGY, CDR2 SAAAGT, per germline. The CDR3 sequence is 13 residues long. CDR3 nucleotide sequence: TGTGCCAGCAGCTACAGAGGGGTCTACGAGCAGTACTTC. It yields the protein CASSYRGVYEQYF.

J is TRBJ2-7 and V is TRBV9; D might be TRBD1 or TRBD2, each matching 5 bases. Trimming took 4 bases from V and 5 from J, leaving 19 bases between them. This CDR3 region has 15 residues. Germline V gene lookup returns CDR1 SGDLS and CDR2 YYNGEE. CDR3 protein: CASSLGTPAPDEQYF. CDR3 DNA: TGTGCCAGCAGCCTAGGGACGCCGGCGCCCGACGAGCAGTACTTC.

The chain carries TRBV7-9 and TRBJ2-1; possibly TRBD1 or TRBD2 for D (6 bases each). Trimming stripped 1 base from V and 6 bases from J, with 16 bases between. Germline V gene data show CDR1 as SEHNR and CDR2 as FQNEAQ (reference sequence). The CDR3 sequence is 16 residues long. CDR3: CASSLGIGGRFNEQFF. The CDR3 DNA sequence: TGTGCCAGCAGCTTAGGCATCGGGGGCAGGTTCAATGAGCAGTTCTTC.

This chain joins TRBV12-2 and TRBJ1-6; no DNA check was done on the table's D call, TRBD1. TRBV12-2 is reported as a pseudogene. This CDR3 region has 20 residues. The CDR3 DNA reads TGTGCAAGTCGCGAGGCGCGGTCCACAGGGATAAGCTCCTATAATTCACCCCTCCACTTT. Its translation is CASREARSTGISSYNSPLHF.

The chain recombines TRBV21-1 with TRBJ1-1. TRBV21-1 has pseudogene status. The CDR3 extends over 14 amino acids. CDR3 amino acids: CASSKGTGDTEAFF. The CDR3 DNA reads TGTGCCAGCAGCAAAGGTACGGGCGACACTGAAGCTTTCTTT.

The genes are TRBV5-6 and TRBJ2-2; D remains unclear. Germline CDR1 reads SGHDT; CDR2 reads YYEEEE. This CDR3 spans 15 amino acids. V was pared by 2 bases and J by 1 base, with 9 bases between. Here the CDR3 reads CASSFGQRNTGELFF. CDR3 sequence (DNA): TGTGCCAGCAGCTTTGGCCAAAGGAACACCGGGGAGCTGTTTTTT.

This rearrangement joins TRBV9 to TRBJ2-1; D uncertain. The ends were cut back, 3 bases at V and 3 bases at J, with 7 bases in the middle. The length of the CDR3 is 13 residues. Germline CDR1 and CDR2: SGDLS and YYNGEE. CDR3: CASSAYDYNEQFF. The CDR3 DNA reads TGTGCCAGCAGCGCTTATGACTACAATGAGCAGTTCTTC.

The rearrangement links TRBV7-8 to TRBJ1-5; the D gene is possibly TRBD1 (5 bases). This CDR3 contains 17 residues. The V and J ends lost 1 base and 4 bases respectively, with 17 bases between them. CDR1 SGHVS and CDR2 FQNEAQ come from the germline V gene. The chain's CDR3 is CASSLGPTRGGNQPQHF. CDR3 in DNA: TGTGCCAGCAGCTTAGGCCCGACGAGGGGCGGTAATCAGCCCCAGCATTTT.

The chain is built from TRBV7-2 and TRBJ2-3; 12 bases fit TRBD2. Germline V gene lookup returns CDR1 SGHTA and CDR2 FQGNSA. This CDR3 is built from 14 residues. V lost 10 bases to trimming and J lost 2 bases; unmatched junction nucleotides: 4. CDR3 in amino acids: CATGTSGSTDTQYF. The CDR3 DNA is TGTGCCACCGGGACTAGCGGGTCCACAGATACGCAGTATTTT.

The chain combines TRBV5-8 with TRBJ2-7; 10 bases agree with TRBD1. Trimming took 0 bases from V and 1 from J; bases not matched to a gene: 1. Germline values: CDR1 SGHTS, CDR2 YDEGEE. CDR3 length: 15 residues. The CDR3 DNA sequence: TGTGCCAGCAGCTTGGGGGGACAGGGGTCCTACGAGCAGTACTTC. Amino acid sequence: CASSLGGQGSYEQYF. The variable domain in full, with the rest retrieved from reference TRBV5-8 and TRBJ2-7, is EAGVTQSPTHLIKTRGQQATLRCSPISGHTSVYWYQQALGLGLQFLLWYDEGEERNRGNFPPRFSGRQFPNYSSELNVNALELEDSALYLCASSLGGQGSYEQYFGPGTRLTVT.

This clone was found once. As DNA, the CDR3 is TGTGCCAGCAGCCCAGGCGGCAAGGGGGGTCAAGAGACCCAGTACTTC. As protein: CASSPGGKGGQETQYF. The V gene is TRBV4-2, the J gene TRBJ2-5; D tentatively fits TRBD1 or TRBD2 (6 bases each). The CDR3 has 16 residues. Germline CDR1 is LGHNA and CDR2 is YNFKEQ. V lost 4 bases, J lost 2 bases, and 17 bases lay in between.

This CDR3 reads CASSWGDRATPYEQYF. Here the CDR3 DNA reads TGTGCCAGCAGCTGGGGGGATAGAGCTACTCCCTACGAGCAGTACTTC. V usage is TRBV7-9 and J usage is TRBJ2-7; possible D gene TRBD2, 6 bases. Trimming took off 4 bases at V and 2 bases at J, with 18 bases between the two ends. This CDR3 spans 16 amino acids. CDR1 and CDR2 (germline): SEHNR, FQNEAQ (reference sequence). The full variable domain, in which reference TRBV7-9 and TRBJ2-7 provide the parts outside the CDR3, is DTGVSQNPRHKITKRGQNVTFRCDPISEHNRLYWYRQTLGQGPEFLTYFQNEAQLEKSRLLSDRFSAERPKGSFSTLEIQRTEQGDSAMYLCASSWGDRATPYEQYFGPGTRLTVT.

The V call is TRBV9, the J call TRBJ1-3; D unresolved. Germline lookup yields CDR1 SGDLS and CDR2 YYNGEE. The CDR3 is 15 amino acids. V lost 4 bases, J lost 1 base, and 12 bases lay in between. As DNA, the CDR3 is TGTGCCAGCAGCCCTCGCTTAGGGTCTGGAAACACCATATATTTT. Amino acids: CASSPRLGSGNTIYF.

The chain recombines TRBV5-6 with TRBJ1-6, with D possibly TRBD1 on 5 matching bases. Trimming removed 2 bases from V and 6 bases from J, with 9 bases in between. The length of the CDR3 is 14 residues. The germline CDR1 and CDR2 sequences are SGHDT and YYEEEE. The DNA for the CDR3 is TGTGCCAGCAGCTTCGGGACTGTTAATTCACCCCTCCACTTT. Its translation is CASSFGTVNSPLHF. Full variable domain (remainder filled in from reference TRBV5-6 and TRBJ1-6): DAGVTQSPTHLIKTRGQQVTLRCSPKSGHDTVSWYQQALGQGPQFIFQYYEEEERQRGNFPDRFSGHQFPNYSSELNVNALLLGDSALYLCASSFGTVNSPLHFGNGTRLTVT.

The V and J genes are TRBV11-2 and TRBJ2-7; 8 bases agree with TRBD2. With 8 bases clipped from V and 3 bases from J, the junction kept 12 bases outside the gene matches. CDR1 is SGHAT, CDR2 FQNNGV, per germline. This CDR3 is 15 amino acids long. DNA of the CDR3: TGTGCCAGCGGACTCAGCGGGCTAGCGGGCTACGAGCAGTACTTC. Translation: CASGLSGLAGYEQYF.

The rearrangement uses TRBV28 and TRBJ2-7, with D possibly matching TRBD2 (5 bases). The CDR3 totals 13 residues. Per the germline V gene, CDR1 is MDHEN and CDR2 is SYDVKM. The V end was cut by 6 bases, the J end by 3 bases, with 12 bases between. The CDR3, as DNA: TGTGCCAGCAGCTCCTCGGGGATCTACGAGCAGTACTTC. Protein sequence: CASSSSGIYEQYF. The complete variable domain, with remaining parts taken from reference TRBV28 and TRBJ2-7, reads DVKVTQSSRYLVKRTGEKVFLECVQDMDHENMFWYRQDPGLGLRLIYFSYDVKMKEKGDIPEGYSVSREKKERFSLILESASTNQTSMYLCASSSSGIYEQYFGPGTRLTVT.

This chain uses TRBV29-1 with TRBJ2-1; maybe TRBD2 (5 bases). V was pared by 5 bases and J by 3 bases, with 11 bases between. CDR1 is SQVTM, CDR2 ANQGSEA, per germline. The CDR3 covers 13 residues. The DNA for the CDR3 is TGCAGCGTTATGATAGACTACTACAATGAGCAGTTCTTC. This sequence encodes CSVMIDYYNEQFF.

V is TRBV5-4 and J is TRBJ1-4; D remains unclear. The V end was cut by 4 bases, the J end by 0 bases, with 10 bases between. The germline V gene has CDR1 SGHNT and CDR2 YYREEE (reference sequence). The CDR3 length is 15 residues. The CDR3 coding sequence is TGTGCCAGCAGCACCCGGGAATCAACTAATGAAAAACTGTTTTTT. Translation: CASSTRESTNEKLFF.